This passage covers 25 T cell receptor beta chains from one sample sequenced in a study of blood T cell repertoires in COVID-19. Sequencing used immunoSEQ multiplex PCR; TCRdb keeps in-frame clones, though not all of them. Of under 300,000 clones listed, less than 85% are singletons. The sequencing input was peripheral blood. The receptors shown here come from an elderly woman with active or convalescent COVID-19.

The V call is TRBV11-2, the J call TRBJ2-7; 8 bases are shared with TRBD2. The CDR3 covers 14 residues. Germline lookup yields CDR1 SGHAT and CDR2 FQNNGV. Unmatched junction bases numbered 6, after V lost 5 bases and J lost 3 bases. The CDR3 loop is CASSPGLGNYEQYF. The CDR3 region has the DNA TGTGCCAGCAGCCCGGGACTAGGGAACTACGAGCAGTACTTC.

The CDR3 here is CASSLDFNYGYTF. The CDR3 nucleotides read TGCGCCAGCAGCCTTGACTTTAACTATGGCTACACCTTC. The chain uses TRBV10-2 and TRBJ1-2; D uncertain. The CDR3 loop spans 13 amino acids. CDR1 WSHSY and CDR2 SAAADI come from the germline V gene. Trimming took off 6 bases at V and 1 base at J, with 9 bases between the two ends.

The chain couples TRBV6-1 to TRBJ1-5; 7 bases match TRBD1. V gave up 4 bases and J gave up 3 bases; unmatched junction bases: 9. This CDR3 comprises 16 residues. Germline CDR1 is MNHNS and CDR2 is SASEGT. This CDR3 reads CASSAYSGTVNQPQHF. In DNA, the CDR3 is TGTGCCAGCAGTGCCTATTCGGGGACAGTCAATCAGCCCCAGCATTTT.

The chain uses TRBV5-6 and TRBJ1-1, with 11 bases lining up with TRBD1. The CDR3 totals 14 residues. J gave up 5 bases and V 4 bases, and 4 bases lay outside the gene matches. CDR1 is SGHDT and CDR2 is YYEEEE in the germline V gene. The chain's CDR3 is CASSRTGGSTEAFF. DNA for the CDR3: TGTGCCAGCAGCCGGACAGGGGGCAGTACTGAAGCTTTCTTT.

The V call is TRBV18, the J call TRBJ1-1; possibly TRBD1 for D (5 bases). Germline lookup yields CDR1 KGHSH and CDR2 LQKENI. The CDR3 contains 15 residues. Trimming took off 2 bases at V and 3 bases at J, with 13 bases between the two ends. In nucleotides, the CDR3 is TGTGCCAGCTCACCAGACAGCCAGATATACACTGAAGCTTTCTTT. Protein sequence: CASSPDSQIYTEAFF.

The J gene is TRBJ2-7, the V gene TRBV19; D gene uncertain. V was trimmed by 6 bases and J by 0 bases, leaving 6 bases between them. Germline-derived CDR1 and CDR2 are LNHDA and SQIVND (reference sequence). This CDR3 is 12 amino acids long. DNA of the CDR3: TGTGCCAGTAGGGGCACCTCCTACGAGCAGTACTTC. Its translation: CASRGTSYEQYF. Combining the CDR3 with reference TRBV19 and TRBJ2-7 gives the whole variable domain DGGITQSPKYLFRKEGQNVTLSCEQNLNHDAMYWYRQDPGQGLRLIYYSQIVNDFQKGDIAEGYSVSREKKESFPLTVTSAQKNPTAFYLCASRGTSYEQYFGPGTRLTVT.

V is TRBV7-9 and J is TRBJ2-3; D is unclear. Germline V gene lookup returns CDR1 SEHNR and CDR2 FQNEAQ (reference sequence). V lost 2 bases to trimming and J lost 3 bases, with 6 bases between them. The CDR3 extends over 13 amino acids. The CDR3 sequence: CASSLNPTDTQYF. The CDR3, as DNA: TGTGCCAGCAGCTTAAATCCGACAGATACGCAGTATTTT.

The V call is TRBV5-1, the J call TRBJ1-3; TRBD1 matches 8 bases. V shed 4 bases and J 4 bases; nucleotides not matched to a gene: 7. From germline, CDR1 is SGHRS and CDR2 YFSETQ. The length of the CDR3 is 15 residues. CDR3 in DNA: TGCGCCAGCAGCCTGGACAGGGTGGACGGAAACACCATATATTTT. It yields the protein CASSLDRVDGNTIYF.

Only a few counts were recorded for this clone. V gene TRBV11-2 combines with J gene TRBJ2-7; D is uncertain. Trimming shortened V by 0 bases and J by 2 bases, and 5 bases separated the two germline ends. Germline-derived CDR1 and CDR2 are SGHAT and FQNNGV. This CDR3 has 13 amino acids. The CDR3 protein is CASSLDAAYEQYF. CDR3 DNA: TGTGCCAGCAGCTTAGACGCGGCCTACGAGCAGTACTTC.

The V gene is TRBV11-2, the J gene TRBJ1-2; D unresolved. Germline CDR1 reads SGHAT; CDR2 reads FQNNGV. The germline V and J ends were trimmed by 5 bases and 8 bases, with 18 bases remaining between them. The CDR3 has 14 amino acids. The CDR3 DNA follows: TGTGCCAGCAGCAATGGAGGTATTGTAGCGGGCTACACCTTC. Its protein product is CASSNGGIVAGYTF.

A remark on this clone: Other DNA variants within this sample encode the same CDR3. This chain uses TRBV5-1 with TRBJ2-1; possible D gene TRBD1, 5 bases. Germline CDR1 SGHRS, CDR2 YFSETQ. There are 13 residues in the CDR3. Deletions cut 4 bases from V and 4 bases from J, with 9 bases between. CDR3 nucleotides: TGCGCCAGCAGCCAAGGACAATACAATGAGCAGTTCTTC. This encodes CASSQGQYNEQFF.

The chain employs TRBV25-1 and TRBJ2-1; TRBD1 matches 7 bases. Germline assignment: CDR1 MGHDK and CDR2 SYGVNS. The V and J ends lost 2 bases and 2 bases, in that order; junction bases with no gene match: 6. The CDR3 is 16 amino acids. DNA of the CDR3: TGTGCCAGCAGTGAAGGCGACAGGGACCCCTACAATGAGCAGTTCTTC. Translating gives CASSEGDRDPYNEQFF.

The CDR3 protein is CASSLSTNYGYTF. DNA for the CDR3: TGTGCCAGCAGTTTATCTACTAACTATGGCTACACCTTC. This rearrangement joins TRBV28 to TRBJ1-2; D not resolved. Germline values: CDR1 MDHEN, CDR2 SYDVKM. The CDR3 is 13 amino acids. Trimming removed 1 base at V and 0 bases at J, with 3 bases between.

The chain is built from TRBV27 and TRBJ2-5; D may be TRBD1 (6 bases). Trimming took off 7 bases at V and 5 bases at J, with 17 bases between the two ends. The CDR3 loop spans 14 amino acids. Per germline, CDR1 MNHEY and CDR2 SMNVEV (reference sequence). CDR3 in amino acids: CASTSTGKGETQYF. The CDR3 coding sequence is TGTGCCAGCACCTCCACAGGGAAAGGGGAGACCCAGTACTTC.

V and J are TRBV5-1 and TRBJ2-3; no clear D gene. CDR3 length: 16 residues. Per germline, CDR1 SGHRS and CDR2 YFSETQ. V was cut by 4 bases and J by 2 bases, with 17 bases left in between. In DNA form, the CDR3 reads TGCGCCAGCAGCCTCCTACTGCCCGGAGCCACAGATACGCAGTATTTT. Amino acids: CASSLLLPGATDTQYF.

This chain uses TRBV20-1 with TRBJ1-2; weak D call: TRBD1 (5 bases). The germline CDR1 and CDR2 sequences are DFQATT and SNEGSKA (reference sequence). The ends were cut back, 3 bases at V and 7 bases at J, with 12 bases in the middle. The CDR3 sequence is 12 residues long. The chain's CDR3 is CSASWQGFGYTF. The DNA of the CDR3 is TGCAGTGCTAGTTGGCAGGGATTTGGCTACACCTTC.

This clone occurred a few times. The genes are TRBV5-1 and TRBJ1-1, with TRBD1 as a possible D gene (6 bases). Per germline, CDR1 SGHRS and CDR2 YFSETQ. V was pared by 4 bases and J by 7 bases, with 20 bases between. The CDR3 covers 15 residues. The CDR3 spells CASSPAVGGNLEAFF. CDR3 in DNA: TGCGCCAGCAGCCCCGCGGTTGGGGGCAACCTTGAAGCTTTCTTT. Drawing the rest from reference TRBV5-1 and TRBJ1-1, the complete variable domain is KAGVTQTPRYLIKTRGQQVTLSCSPISGHRSVSWYQQTPGQGLQFLFEYFSETQRNKGNFPGRFSGRQFSNSRSEMNVSTLELGDSALYLCASSPAVGGNLEAFFGQGTRLTVV.

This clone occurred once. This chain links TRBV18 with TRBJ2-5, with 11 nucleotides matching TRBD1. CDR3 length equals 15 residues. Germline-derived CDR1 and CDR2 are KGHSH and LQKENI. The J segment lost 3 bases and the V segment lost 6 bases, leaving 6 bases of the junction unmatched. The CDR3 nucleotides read TGTGCCAGCTCGCGAATGGGACAGGGGGAAGAGACCCAGTACTTC. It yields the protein CASSRMGQGEETQYF.

This CDR3 is CATLGGYVAGGEQFF. CDR3 in DNA: TGTGCCACACTGGGGGGTTATGTAGCCGGAGGCGAGCAGTTCTTC. The rearrangement links TRBV28 to TRBJ2-1; perhaps TRBD2 as D (6 bases). The V end was cut by 10 bases, the J end by 10 bases, with 26 bases between. The CDR3 spans 15 residues. Germline V gives CDR1 MDHEN, CDR2 SYDVKM.

The CDR3 nucleotides are TGTGCCAGCAGTCCGGACAGGGCTGGAAACACCATATATTTT. Its protein is CASSPDRAGNTIYF. The chain combines TRBV7-9 with TRBJ1-3; 8 bases are shared with TRBD1. Germline-derived CDR1 and CDR2 are SEHNR and FQNEAQ (reference sequence). The junction had 3 bases not matched to a gene; V was cut back by 6 bases and J by 2 bases. The CDR3 sequence is 14 residues long.

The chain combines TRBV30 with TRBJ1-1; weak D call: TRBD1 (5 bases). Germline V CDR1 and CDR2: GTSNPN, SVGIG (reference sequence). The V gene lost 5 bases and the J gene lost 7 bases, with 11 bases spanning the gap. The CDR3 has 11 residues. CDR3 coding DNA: TGTGCCTGGGGGGGAGGGTTTGAAGCTTTCTTT. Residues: CAWGGGFEAFF.

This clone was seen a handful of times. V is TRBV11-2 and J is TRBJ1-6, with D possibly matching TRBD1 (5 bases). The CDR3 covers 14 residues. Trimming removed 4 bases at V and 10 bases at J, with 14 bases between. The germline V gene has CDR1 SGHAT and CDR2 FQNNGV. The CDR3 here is CASSSSWGVSPLHF. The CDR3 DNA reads TGTGCCAGCAGCTCCTCATGGGGCGTATCACCCCTCCACTTT.

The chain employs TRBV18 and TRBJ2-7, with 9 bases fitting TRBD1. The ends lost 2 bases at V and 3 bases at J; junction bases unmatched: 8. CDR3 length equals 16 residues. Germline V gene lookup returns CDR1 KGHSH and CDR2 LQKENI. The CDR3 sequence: CASSPFGGQGRYEQYF. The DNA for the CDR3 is TGTGCCAGCTCACCATTCGGGGGACAGGGCCGCTACGAGCAGTACTTC.

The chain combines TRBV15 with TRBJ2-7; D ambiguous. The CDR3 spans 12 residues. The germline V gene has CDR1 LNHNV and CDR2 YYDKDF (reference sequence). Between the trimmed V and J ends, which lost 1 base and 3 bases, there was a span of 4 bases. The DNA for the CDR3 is TGTGCCACCAGCAGAGTTAACTACGAGCAGTACTTC. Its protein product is CATSRVNYEQYF.

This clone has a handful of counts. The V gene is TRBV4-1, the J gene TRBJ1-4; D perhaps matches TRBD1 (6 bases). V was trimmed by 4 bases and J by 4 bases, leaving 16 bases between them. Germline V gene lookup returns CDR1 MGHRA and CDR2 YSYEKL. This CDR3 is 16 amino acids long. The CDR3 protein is CASSPVGTTGNEKLFF. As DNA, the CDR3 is TGCGCCAGCAGCCCTGTTGGGACAACTGGTAATGAAAAACTGTTTTTT.